The T cell receptor beta chain described here comes from a study of blood T cell repertoires in COVID-19 (dated by TCRdb to about 2020). Some background on the complete study: Samples from collaborators originated in the United States, Italy and Spain and spanned both the acute and convalescent phases of COVID-19. Where HLA class I and class II types were available, the types were taken from metadata supplied by the sample provider, not from assay-based typing. The prospective study material was composed of cDNA or gDNA derived from T cells, B-cell-depleted T cells, or PBMCs. Sample metadata almost always included a de-identified subject ID, COVID-19 status, age in years and sex. The samples were drawn from the first 160 participants of the ongoing ImmuneRACE study and from some 1,300 subjects provided by 6 global collaborators. The dataset comprised deeply sampled blood TCRbeta repertoires from subjects exposed to, actively infected with, or recovered from COVID-19. A freely available public database, intended as a resource for researchers studying the immune response to SARS-CoV-2, is where the repertoires were released.

Beyond this particular receptor, the publication reports: The quantity of clinical and demographic metadata differed by source and by participant and was supplied without curation.

TCRbeta CDR3 regions were amplified from genomic DNA using the immunoSEQ Assay, a bias-controlled multiplex PCR. The study's own analysis went as follows. Nucleated cell counts per sample were estimated from amplification of reference gene primers within the assay. To quantify the absolute abundance of each unique TCRbeta CDR3 rearrangement, sequence reads were collapsed and filtered. For each sample, productive Simpson clonality was calculated as the square root of Simpson's diversity index across productive rearrangements. The source is immuneACCESS, and TCRdb retained only in-frame sequences with V and J called. Part of the clones is not carried over; for the studies checked, unresolved V genes explain less than half of this, and the remainder is unexplained. D and trimming were read from the DNA, whereas the V and J calls and clone size are those reported in that table. This sample holds under 200,000 clones; approximately 90% were observed only once. The biggest ten clones account for approximately 6.5% of the sample.

As regards this clone: The target of this receptor is not known. No much larger clone is present one base from it, and per-base qualities are unavailable.

Whole blood was collected in K2EDTA tubes by collaborating institutions according to the institutions' own protocols. For TCRbeta analysis, collaborators shipped samples in one of three forms: frozen whole blood, isolated PBMCs, or DNA extracted from either of those sample types. From a lookup of the germline V gene (reference sequence), CDR1 and CDR2 are LNHDA and SQIVND. Inclusive of the bounding cysteine and phenylalanine, the CDR3 is 14 residues long. Of the read, only the CDR3 DNA is kept; its 42 bases are in frame from base 1. V drops 6 bases and J drops 1 base, leaving 12 bases in between. The TCR was taken from a woman of 80 years or more in a cohort sampled during active or convalescent COVID-19. The chain is made from TRBV19 and TRBJ1-2; the D segment could be TRBD1, given 5 matching bases. Sequenced sample: peripheral blood. The DNA sequence is as follows: TGTGCCAGTAGGGACAACTTTATTAACTATGGCTACACCTTC. Translated, this gives CASRDNFINYGYTF.